The rows below give T cell receptor beta chains drawn from one sample of a study of T cell changes during pregnancy in multiple sclerosis. This table comes from immunoSEQ multiplex PCR, and its TCRdb copy is limited to in-frame clones, with some not included. The sample holds 35,000 or so clones; approximately 89% are singletons and the top ten take 0.7% to 0.95%. Sequencing used CD4+ T cells from peripheral blood mononuclear cells, obtained after pregnancy. The source of these receptors is a female donor in good health, enrolled as a control in a pregnancy study. The CDR3 runs from the conserved cysteine through the conserved F or W.

V gene	J gene	CDR3 protein
TRBV4-2	TRBJ1-5	CASSQTRTGFNQPQHF
TRBV9	TRBJ2-3	CASSASGSTDTQYF
TRBV7-2	TRBJ1-1	CASSQPGLPGNTEAFF
TRBV9	TRBJ2-1	CASSVGAGTSWNEQFF
TRBV7-2	TRBJ2-5	CASSTDRVETQYF
TRBV7-2	TRBJ2-2	CASSYVVGAPGELFF
TRBV4-1	TRBJ1-2	CASSDQIGTGNYGYTF
TRBV9	TRBJ1-5	CASSTGGNQPQHF
TRBV28	TRBJ1-3	CASSHHSSGNTIYF
TRBV27	TRBJ2-7	CASRPLAGAGEQYF
TRBV5-5	TRBJ1-5	CASSLEQSSNQPQHF
TRBV28	TRBJ2-1	CASNLAGAGYEQFF
TRBV9	TRBJ2-2	CASSVRLAGDGTGELFF
TRBV5-1	TRBJ2-5	CASSPGGAPEETQYF
TRBV6-1	TRBJ1-5	CASSGGQPSNQPQHF
TRBV7-9	TRBJ1-2	CASSPGQTYGYTF
TRBV9	TRBJ1-1	CASSVEQANTEAFF
TRBV9	TRBJ1-2	CASSFGGREDGYTF
TRBV12-5	TRBJ2-3	CASGSTTDTQYF
TRBV7-9	TRBJ2-1	CATKPGTLAGVYNEQFF
TRBV11-2	TRBJ2-2	CASSLVTGSGTGELFF
TRBV5-6	TRBJ2-1	CASSTKGSGHNEQFF
TRBV4-2	TRBJ2-1	CASSPSPTSGRGNEQFF
TRBV10-3	TRBJ2-4	CAISEGGASIIQYF
TRBV28	TRBJ1-5	CASTTRDRANQPQHF
TRBV7-2	TRBJ1-1	CASSLVWTGDTEAFF
TRBV29-1	TRBJ1-4	CSVARGRDEKLFF
TRBV7-9	TRBJ1-3	CASTFEGNSGNTIYF
TRBV5-1	TRBJ1-4	CASSWGQTNEKLFF
TRBV4-2	TRBJ1-5	CASSQVGGSNQPQHF
TRBV5-4	TRBJ2-3	CASSPAAGPITDTQYF
TRBV18	TRBJ2-7	CASSQTGDSYEQYF
TRBV5-1	TRBJ2-3	CASSLPSGVTDTQYF
TRBV5-6	TRBJ1-6	CASSSGVPGLRSPLHF
TRBV11-1	TRBJ2-3	CASSLGLAGAVGTQYF
TRBV15	TRBJ1-1	CATSRDEGTEAFF
TRBV18	TRBJ2-7	CASSPGTGRPFREQYF
TRBV28	TRBJ2-4	CASSPAGLAKNIQYF
TRBV5-1	TRBJ2-1	CASSSGTSSYNEQFF
TRBV5-1	TRBJ1-1	CASSPAGGAVNTEAFF
TRBV30	TRBJ1-1	CAWGTGYTEAFF
TRBV9	TRBJ1-4	CASSASPGLSLAKLFF